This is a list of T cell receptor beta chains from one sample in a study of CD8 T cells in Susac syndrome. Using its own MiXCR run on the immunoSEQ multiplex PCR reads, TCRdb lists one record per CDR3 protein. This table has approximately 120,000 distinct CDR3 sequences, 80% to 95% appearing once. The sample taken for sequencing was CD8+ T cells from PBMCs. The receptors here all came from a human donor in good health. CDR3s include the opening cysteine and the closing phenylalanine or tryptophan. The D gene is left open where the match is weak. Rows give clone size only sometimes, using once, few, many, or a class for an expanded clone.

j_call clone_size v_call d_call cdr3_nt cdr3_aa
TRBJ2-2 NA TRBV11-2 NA TGTGCCAGCAGCTTAGACTCGTCCCGGGAGCTGTTTTTT CASSLDSSRELFF
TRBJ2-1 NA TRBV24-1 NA TGTGCCACCAGTGATGAGACCTGGGATGAGCAGTTCTTC CATSDETWDEQFF
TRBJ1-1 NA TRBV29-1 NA TGCAGCGTTGAATTTCAGCGCTCTGAAGCTTTCTTT CSVEFQRSEAFF
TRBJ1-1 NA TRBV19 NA TGTGCCAGTAGTAGGTTGATTGCCACTGAAGCTTTCTTT CASSRLIATEAFF
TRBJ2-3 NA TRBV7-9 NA TGTGCCAGCAGCTCTCTAATCAGCACAGATACGCAGTATTTT CASSSLISTDTQYF
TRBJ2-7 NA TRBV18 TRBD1 TGTGCCAGCTCGAATCCGGGACAGGGAGCCTACGAGCAGTACTTC CASSNPGQGAYEQYF
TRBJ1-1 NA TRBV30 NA TGTGCCTGGAGTAGGGGGACTGAAGCTTTCTTT CAWSRGTEAFF
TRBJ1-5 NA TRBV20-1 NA TGCAGTGCGCCTTTCGATCAGCCCCAGCATTTT CSAPFDQPQHF
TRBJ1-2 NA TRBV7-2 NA TGTGCCAGCAGCGGTGGGGTACAGCCGTACTATGGCTACACCTTC CASSGGVQPYYGYTF
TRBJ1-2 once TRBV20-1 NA TGCAGTACAAGCCCTACGACCGGGACATGGATTCCACCAACCTTC CSTSPTTGTWIPPTF
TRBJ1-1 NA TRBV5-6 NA TGTGCCAGCAGCCCAACGACTCCGCCGAACACTGAAGCTTTCTTT CASSPTTPPNTEAFF
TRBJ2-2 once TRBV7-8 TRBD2 TGTGCCAGCAGGGCCGCGGGAGTCACCTCAGGGGAGCTGTTTTTT CASRAAGVTSGELFF
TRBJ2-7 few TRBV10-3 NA TGTGCCATCAGTGAGCGGGAGTCCTACGAGCAGTACTTC CAISERESYEQYF
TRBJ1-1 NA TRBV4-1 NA TGCGCCAGCAGCCAGCCCGGGGAGAACACTGAAGCTTTCTTT CASSQPGENTEAFF
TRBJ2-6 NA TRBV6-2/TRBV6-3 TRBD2 TGTGCCAGCAGTGCTACCCCGAGGACTAGCAACTCTGGGGCCAACGTCCTGACTTTC CASSATPRTSNSGANVLTF
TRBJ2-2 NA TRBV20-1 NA TGCAGTAGTAGGTCTGGATCGAACACCGGGGAGCTGTTTTTT CSSRSGSNTGELFF
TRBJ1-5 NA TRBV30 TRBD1 TGTGCCTGGAATACCGGACAGGGAGATAGCAATCAGCCCCAGCATTTT CAWNTGQGDSNQPQHF
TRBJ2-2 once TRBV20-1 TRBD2 TGCAGTGCTAGAGTCCTCTCCATTACTAGCGGGAGAATCACCGGGGAGCTGTTTTTT CSARVLSITSGRITGELFF
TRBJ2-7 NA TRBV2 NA TGTGCCAGCAGTGCAGAGACTGGGGGTTGGGACGAGCAGTACTTC CASSAETGGWDEQYF
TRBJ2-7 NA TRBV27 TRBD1 TGTGCCAGCAGCCTCGGACAGGCCTCCTCCTACGAGCAGTACTTC CASSLGQASSYEQYF
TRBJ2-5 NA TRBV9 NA TGTGCCAGCAACGGGGGCCCTCGGGAGACCCAGTACTTC CASNGGPRETQYF
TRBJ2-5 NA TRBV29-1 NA TGCAGCGTTTACCGAGACGGAGAGACCCAGTACTTC CSVYRDGETQYF
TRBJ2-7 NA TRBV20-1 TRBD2 TGCAGTACTAGACCCGGACTAGCGGGCTCCTACGAGCAGTACTTC CSTRPGLAGSYEQYF
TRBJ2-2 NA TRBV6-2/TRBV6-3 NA TGTGCCAGCAGTTTCTACACCGGGGAGCTGTTTTTT CASSFYTGELFF
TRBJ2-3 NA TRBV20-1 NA TGCAGTGCCCTAGTTGGGCAGGGGAGCACAGATACGCAGTATTTT CSALVGQGSTDTQYF
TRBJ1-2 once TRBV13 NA TGTGCCAGCAGCTTAGGCGGGGCGCCCCCGAACTATGGCTACACCTTC CASSLGGAPPNYGYTF
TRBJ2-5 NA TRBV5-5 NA TGTGCCAGCACCAGAGAGACCCAGTACTTC CASTRETQYF
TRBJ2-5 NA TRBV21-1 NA TGTGCCAGCAGAGATATACCGGGACAGGGGCCACCTGTCCAAGAGACCCAGTACTTC CASRDIPGQGPPVQETQYF
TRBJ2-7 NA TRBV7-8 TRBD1 TGTGCCAGCAGCTACGGGACAGCCTACGAGCAGTACTTC CASSYGTAYEQYF
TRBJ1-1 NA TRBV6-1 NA TGTGCCAGCAGGCTAGAGACGGGATTGAACACTGAAGCTTTCTTT CASRLETGLNTEAFF
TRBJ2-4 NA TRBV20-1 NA TGCAGTGCTAGAGATCGACGGGGCTCCAAAAACATTCAGTACTTC CSARDRRGSKNIQYF
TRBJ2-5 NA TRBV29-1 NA TGCAGCGTTGATTATCGACGGCTCCAAGAGACCCAGTACTTC CSVDYRRLQETQYF
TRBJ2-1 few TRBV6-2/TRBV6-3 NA TGTGCCAGCAGTCTGAGTGATGAGCAGTTCTTC CASSLSDEQFF
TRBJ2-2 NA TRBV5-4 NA TGTGCCAGCAGCTTGGGGGACGGATACACCGGGGAGCTGTTTTTT CASSLGDGYTGELFF
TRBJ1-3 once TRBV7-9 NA TGTGCCGGACACAAAGGCTCTGGAAACACCATATATTTT CAGHKGSGNTIYF
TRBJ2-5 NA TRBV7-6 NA TGTGCCAGCAGCCCGGTTGAAGAGACCCAGTACTTC CASSPVEETQYF
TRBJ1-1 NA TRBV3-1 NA TGTGCCAGCAGCCTCATAGAGGGTACTGAAGCTTTCTTT CASSLIEGTEAFF
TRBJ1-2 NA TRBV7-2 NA TGTGCCAGCAGCTTAGGGCCCAGTCTCTATGGCTACACCTTC CASSLGPSLYGYTF
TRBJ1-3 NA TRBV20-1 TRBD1 TGCAGTGCTGGGGACAGGGGGCACGGAAACACCATATATTTT CSAGDRGHGNTIYF
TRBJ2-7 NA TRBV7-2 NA TGTGCCAGCAGCTTAGCCCTCGGGTTGGGCGAGCAGTACTTC CASSLALGLGEQYF
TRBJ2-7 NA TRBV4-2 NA TGTGCCAGCAGCCAAGGCTATGCCGAGCAGTACTTC CASSQGYAEQYF
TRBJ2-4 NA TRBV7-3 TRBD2 TGTGCCAGCAGCCCCACGGGAGGCTCGGGAAACATTCAGTACTTC CASSPTGGSGNIQYF
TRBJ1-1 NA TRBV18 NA TGTGCCAGCTCGAGCCAGGGACAAGTGAACACTGAAGCTTTCTTT CASSSQGQVNTEAFF